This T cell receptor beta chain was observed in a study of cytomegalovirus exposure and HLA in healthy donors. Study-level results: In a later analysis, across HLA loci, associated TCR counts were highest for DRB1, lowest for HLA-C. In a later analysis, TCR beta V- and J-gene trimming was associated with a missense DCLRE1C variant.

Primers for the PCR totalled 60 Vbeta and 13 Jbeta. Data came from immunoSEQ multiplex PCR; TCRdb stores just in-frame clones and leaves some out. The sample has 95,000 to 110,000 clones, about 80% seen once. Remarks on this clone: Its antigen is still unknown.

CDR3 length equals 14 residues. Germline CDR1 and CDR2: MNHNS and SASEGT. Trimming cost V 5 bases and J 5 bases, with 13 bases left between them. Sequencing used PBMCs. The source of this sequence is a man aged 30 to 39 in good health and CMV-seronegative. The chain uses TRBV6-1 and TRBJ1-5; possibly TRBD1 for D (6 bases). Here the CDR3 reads CASSLQGPDQPQHF. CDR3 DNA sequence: TGTGCCAGCAGTTTACAGGGTCCGGATCAGCCCCAGCATTTT.